This T cell receptor (beta chain) was observed in a study of T-cell memory formation after mild COVID-19. Background on the study: Most TCR clusters belonged to a single donor.

Overall study findings and caveats: Pre-infection memory contained some responding clones, which suggested that cross-reactive memory had joined.

The J segment lost 4 bases and the V segment lost 2 bases, leaving 1 base of the junction unmatched. CDR1 and CDR2 (germline): SEHNR, FQNEAQ (reference sequence). The CDR3 is 13 residues long. Via MiXCR, TCRdb re-called the 5' RACE reads, giving one row per CDR3 protein. The table has fewer than 650,000 distinct CDR3 sequences, about 20% seen once. This clonotype was counted only a few times. Its target is unknown. This sequence originates from an adult woman who had mild COVID-19 (a few samples of this study predate the infection). Cell type and time point are not known. V is TRBV7-9 and J is TRBJ2-5; 7 nucleotides align to TRBD2. Sequencing used PBMCs or a T cell subset sorted from them (not recorded which). The CDR3 sequence: CASSLPSGETQYF. CDR3 sequence (DNA): TGTGCCAGCAGCTTACCTAGCGGAGAGACCCAGTACTTC.